This TCR gamma chain appears in the sequencing data of a study of γδ T cells in repeated Plasmodium falciparum infection. The V gene end was trimmed by 6 bases and the J gene end by 2 bases; junction bases not matched to a gene: 12. The CDR3 totals 16 residues. The germline V gene has CDR1 VENAVY and CDR2 YDSYNSRV. TCRdb used CATT to re-call clones from the multiplex PCR reads. The top ten clones hold approximately 30% of a sample with roughly 27,000 gamma-chain clones, 3% of them seen once. Gammadelta T cells were flow-sorted from PBMC into Vgamma9/Vdelta2+ and Vdelta2-negative populations for bulk analysis.

Sequenced sample: gamma-delta T cells from blood. The chain combines TRGV8 with TRGJP1. TCRdb records no J gene; here it was assigned by comparing the DNA to germline. This TCR came from a pool of human donors (malaria-infected and uninfected, not separated). This chain's CDR3 is CATWIARETTGWFKIF. CDR3 in DNA: TGTGCCACCTGGATAGCACGGGAAACCACTGGTTGGTTCAAGATATTT.